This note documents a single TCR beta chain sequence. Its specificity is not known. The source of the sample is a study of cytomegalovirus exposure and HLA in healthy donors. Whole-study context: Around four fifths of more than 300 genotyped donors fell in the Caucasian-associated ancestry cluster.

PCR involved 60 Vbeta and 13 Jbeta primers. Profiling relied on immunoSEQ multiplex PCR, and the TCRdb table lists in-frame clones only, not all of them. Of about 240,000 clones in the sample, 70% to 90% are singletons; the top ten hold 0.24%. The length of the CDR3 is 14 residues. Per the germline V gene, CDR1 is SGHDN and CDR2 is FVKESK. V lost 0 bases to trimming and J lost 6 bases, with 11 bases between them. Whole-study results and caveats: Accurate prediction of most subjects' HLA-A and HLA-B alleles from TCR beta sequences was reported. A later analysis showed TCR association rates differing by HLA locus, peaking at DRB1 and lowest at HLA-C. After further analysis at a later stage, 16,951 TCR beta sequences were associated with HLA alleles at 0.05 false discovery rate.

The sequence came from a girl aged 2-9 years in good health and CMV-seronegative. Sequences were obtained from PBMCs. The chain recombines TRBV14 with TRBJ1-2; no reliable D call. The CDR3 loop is CASSQDGRINGYTF. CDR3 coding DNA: TGTGCCAGCAGCCAAGACGGGAGGATCAATGGCTACACCTTC.